What follows are 21 T cell receptor beta chains derived from one specimen sequenced in a study of T cell repertoires in cytomegalovirus infection. Using its own MiXCR run on the reads, TCRdb lists one record per CDR3 protein. The sample carries about 110,000 distinct CDR3 sequences, around 45% recorded once. Their antigen targets remain unknown. Material: CD8+ T cells from cultured PBMCs, obtained from culture after CMV antigen stimulation. The receptors were gathered from a human donor in good health (CMV status not recorded). Some clones in this sample may be carry-over from other donors' samples.

This clonotype was observed a few times. The chain employs TRBV7-9 and TRBJ2-7, with D possibly being TRBD2 (5 bases). Germline V gives CDR1 SEHNR, CDR2 FQNEAQ (reference sequence). V was clipped by 5 bases and J by 1 base, with 12 bases between them. This CDR3 contains 14 residues. Written as DNA, the CDR3 is TGTGCCAGCAGCACCCCCGAGGGTTCCTACGAGCAGTACTTC. It translates to CASSTPEGSYEQYF.

This chain uses TRBV12-3 or TRBV12-4 with TRBJ2-1; TRBD2 aligns across 12 bases. The CDR3 has 15 amino acids. V lost 2 bases, J lost 9 bases, and 5 bases stayed unmatched. DNA of the CDR3: TGTGCCAGCAGTTTAAGGCTAGCGGGGGGGCGTGAGCAGTTCTTC. Its translation: CASSLRLAGGREQFF.

This clonotype has a single count. V gene TRBV2 combines with J gene TRBJ1-2; no clear D gene. The CDR3 sequence is 15 residues long. CDR1 is SNHLY, CDR2 FYNNEI, per germline. Deletions cut 0 bases from V and 0 bases from J, with 8 bases between. The CDR3 DNA reads as TGTGCCAGCAGTGAAGCGGACTTAGCTAACTATGGCTACACCTTC. Amino acids: CASSEADLANYGYTF.

V usage is TRBV5-4 and J usage is TRBJ2-1, with a weak D call TRBD1 (6 bases). The V gene lost 0 bases and the J gene lost 5 bases, with 12 bases spanning the gap. The CDR3 runs to 15 residues. Germline CDR1 reads SGHNT; CDR2 reads YYREEE (reference sequence). The CDR3 loop is CASSLGGGTNNEQFF. CDR3 sequence (DNA): TGTGCCAGCAGCTTGGGTGGGGGCACAAACAATGAGCAGTTCTTC.

The V and J genes are TRBV24-1 and TRBJ2-5; 10 bases are a match to TRBD1. The CDR3 loop spans 17 amino acids. CDR1 is KGHDR and CDR2 is SFDVKD in the germline V gene. Trimming at V came to 2 bases and at J to 2 bases, leaving 7 bases not matched to a gene. The CDR3 loop reads CATSDSGGTGAQETQYF. CDR3 nucleotides: TGTGCCACCAGTGATTCGGGCGGGACAGGGGCACAAGAGACCCAGTACTTC.

Only a few counts were recorded for this clonotype. The V call is TRBV24-1, the J call TRBJ2-7; D gene uncertain. V was cut by 4 bases and J by 4 bases, with 10 bases left in between. Germline V CDR1 and CDR2: KGHDR, SFDVKD. This CDR3 region has 13 residues. The CDR3, as DNA: TGTGCCACCAGTGAACCTGGCCGTTACGAGCAGTACTTC. This codes for CATSEPGRYEQYF.

The V and J genes are TRBV7-2 and TRBJ2-7, with TRBD2 matching over 10 bases. CDR1 and CDR2 from the germline V gene are SGHTA and FQGNSA. This CDR3 contains 16 residues. J gave up 4 bases and V 2 bases, and 8 bases lay outside the gene matches. The CDR3 region has the DNA TGTGCCAGCAGCTTATCTAGCGGGGGCTATAGTTACGAGCAGTACTTC. The encoded protein is CASSLSSGGYSYEQYF.

A note on this clonotype: A much bigger clone sits one base away, suggesting this may be a read error. V and J are TRBV30 and TRBJ1-1; tentatively, D is TRBD1 (5 bases). V was trimmed by 0 bases and J by 9 bases, leaving 11 bases between them. The CDR3 totals 12 residues. Germline CDR1 reads GTSNPN; CDR2 reads SVGIG (reference sequence). CDR3 loop: CAWSVMNRKAFF. The DNA for the CDR3 is TGTGCCTGGAGTGTTATGAACAGGAAAGCTTTCTTT.

The chain carries TRBV6-2 or TRBV6-3 and TRBJ2-5, with TRBD1 as a possible D gene (6 bases). Trimming cost V 6 bases and J 1 base, with 12 bases left between them. This CDR3 has 14 amino acids. CDR1 and CDR2 (germline): MNHEY, SVGEGT. The CDR3 loop is CASRPDRPQETQYF. CDR3 coding DNA: TGTGCCAGCAGACCGGACAGACCCCAAGAGACCCAGTACTTC.

The chain joins TRBV27 to TRBJ1-5; D is unclear. Trimming shortened V by 1 base and J by 3 bases, and 7 bases separated the two germline ends. This CDR3 region has 14 residues. Germline V gene data show CDR1 as MNHEY and CDR2 as SMNVEV (reference sequence). CDR3: CASSLYGDNQPQHF. CDR3 nucleotide sequence: TGTGCCAGCAGTTTATATGGAGACAATCAGCCCCAGCATTTT.

This clonotype was seen a few times. The CDR3, as DNA: TGTGCCAGCAACCTTTATAGCGGGGGGGTGGGCACAGATACGCAGTATTTT. Translated: CASNLYSGGVGTDTQYF. V gene TRBV27 combines with J gene TRBJ2-3; TRBD2 agrees at 11 bases. V gave up 7 bases and J gave up 1 base; unmatched junction bases: 10. The CDR3 has 17 residues. The germline gives CDR1 MNHEY, CDR2 SMNVEV (reference sequence).

In this sample, this clonotype turned up a few times. The V call is TRBV15, the J call TRBJ1-5; a weak D match, TRBD1 (6 bases). V lost 11 bases and J lost 6, with 17 bases in between. The germline V gene encodes CDR1 LNHNV and CDR2 YYDKDF (reference sequence). The CDR3 is made up of 13 amino acids. CDR3: CASGEGVGQPQHF. The CDR3 nucleotides are TGTGCCTCGGGCGAGGGGGTCGGTCAGCCCCAGCATTTT.

The V and J genes are TRBV7-9 and TRBJ2-1, with TRBD1 identical over 9 bases. Trimming at V came to 4 bases and at J to 7 bases, leaving 14 bases not matched to a gene. CDR1 is SEHNR and CDR2 is FQNEAQ in the germline V gene (reference sequence). The CDR3 extends over 17 amino acids. The CDR3 bases are TGTGCCAGCAGCTCCTCCGAGGCTGGACAGGGGCTAAATGAGCAGTTCTTC. Amino acids: CASSSSEAGQGLNEQFF.

As for this clonotype: Without the conserved terminal phenylalanine or tryptophan, this CDR3 likely stems from a read error. This sequence joins TRBV12-3 or TRBV12-4 and TRBJ2-7, with 10 bases matching TRBD1. Unmatched junction bases numbered 5, after V lost 5 bases and J lost 4 bases. The CDR3 is made up of 14 amino acids. This CDR3 is CASSPGQGSYEQYY. As DNA, the CDR3 is TGTGCCAGCAGTCCGGGACAGGGGTCTTACGAGCAGTACTAC.

This clonotype is a singleton in its sample. The chain recombines TRBV9 with TRBJ2-2; possible D gene TRBD2, 6 bases. Germline CDR1 SGDLS, CDR2 YYNGEE. The V and J ends lost 4 bases and 6 bases respectively, with 13 bases between them. This CDR3 region has 14 residues. Here the CDR3 DNA reads TGTGCCAGCAGCTCCTCTGGCGGGGCCGGGGAGCTGTTTTTT. Residues: CASSSSGGAGELFF. Combining the CDR3 with reference TRBV9 and TRBJ2-2 gives the whole variable domain DSGVTQTPKHLITATGQRVTLRCSPRSGDLSVYWYQQSLDQGLQFLIQYYNGEERAKGNILERFSAQQFPDLHSELNLSSLELGDSALYFCASSSSGGAGELFFGEGSRLTVL.

This clonotype has a count of ten or more. The rearrangement joins TRBV7-6 to TRBJ2-2; 8 bases align to TRBD1. The length of the CDR3 is 14 residues. Germline values: CDR1 SGHVS, CDR2 FNYEAQ. The CDR3 here is CVASRGPYTGELFF. The CDR3 DNA reads TGTGTCGCGTCCAGGGGGCCCTACACCGGGGAGCTGTTTTTT. Combining the CDR3 with reference TRBV7-6 and TRBJ2-2 gives the whole variable domain GAGVSQSPRYKVTKRGQDVALRCDPISGHVSLYWYRQALGQGPEFLTYFNYEAQQDKSGLPNDRFSAERPEGSISTLTIQRTEQRDSAMYRCVASRGPYTGELFFGEGSRLTVL.

This clonotype was observed many times. This sequence joins TRBV7-8 and TRBJ1-5, with D tentatively TRBD1 (6 bases). V lost 5 bases and J lost 1, with 21 bases in between. The CDR3 has 18 amino acids. Germline CDR1 reads SGHVS; CDR2 reads FQNEAQ. This CDR3 is CASSQKADSRLSNQPQHF. CDR3 DNA: TGTGCCAGCAGCCAAAAGGCGGACAGCCGCTTAAGCAATCAGCCCCAGCATTTT.

The chain has TRBV2 and TRBJ1-1; TRBD1 is a possible D gene (5 bases). Trimming left V 7 bases short and J 1 base short, with 13 bases between. This CDR3 is built from 14 residues. Germline V lookup: CDR1 SNHLY, CDR2 FYNNEI. This chain's CDR3 is CASTWDRQNTEAFF. The CDR3 DNA sequence: TGTGCCAGCACCTGGGACCGCCAGAACACTGAAGCTTTCTTT.

The V call is TRBV28, the J call TRBJ2-5; no clear D gene. V lost 4 bases, J lost 2 bases, and 11 bases lay in between. CDR3 size: 14 residues. The V gene's germline CDR1 is MDHEN and CDR2 SYDVKM. CDR3 nucleotides: TGTGCCAGCAGTTCCTTGACCGTTCAAGAGACCCAGTACTTC. Its translation is CASSSLTVQETQYF.

V and J are TRBV9 and TRBJ1-1; D perhaps matches TRBD1 (5 bases). V lost 0 bases and J lost 5, with 11 bases in between. The germline gives CDR1 SGDLS, CDR2 YYNGEE. This CDR3 has 14 residues. The CDR3 DNA is TGTGCCAGCAGCGTAGGGGGGAGGGGAACTGAAGCTTTCTTT. Translating gives CASSVGGRGTEAFF.

This clonotype was observed a few times. The chain is built from TRBV7-2 and TRBJ1-1, with D maybe TRBD1 (5 bases). V was shortened by 2 bases and J by 0 bases, with 10 bases between the two germline ends. Germline loops: CDR1 SGHTA, CDR2 FQGNSA. The CDR3 spans 15 residues. CDR3 sequence: CASSLRGRVNTEAFF. CDR3 nucleotides: TGTGCCAGCAGCTTAAGGGGCCGGGTGAACACTGAAGCTTTCTTT.